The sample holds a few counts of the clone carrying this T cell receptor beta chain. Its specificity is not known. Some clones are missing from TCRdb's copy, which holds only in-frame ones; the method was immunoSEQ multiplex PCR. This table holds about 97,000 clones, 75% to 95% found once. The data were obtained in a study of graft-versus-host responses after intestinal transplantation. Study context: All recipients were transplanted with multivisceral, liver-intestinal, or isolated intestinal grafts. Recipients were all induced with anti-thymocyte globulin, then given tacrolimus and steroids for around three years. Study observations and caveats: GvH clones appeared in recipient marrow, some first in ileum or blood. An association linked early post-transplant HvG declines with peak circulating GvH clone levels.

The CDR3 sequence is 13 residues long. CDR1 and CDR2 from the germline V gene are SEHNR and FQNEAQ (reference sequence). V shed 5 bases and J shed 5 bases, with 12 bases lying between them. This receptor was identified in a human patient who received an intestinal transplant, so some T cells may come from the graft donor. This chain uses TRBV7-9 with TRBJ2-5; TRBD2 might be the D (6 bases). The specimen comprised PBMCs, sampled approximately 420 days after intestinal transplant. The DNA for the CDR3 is TGTGCCAGCAGCGCATCGGGGAGGGAGACCCAGTACTTC. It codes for CASSASGRETQYF.